The rows below give T cell receptor beta chains drawn from one sample of a study of cytomegalovirus exposure and HLA in healthy donors. Using immunoSEQ multiplex PCR, the repertoire was profiled, and TCRdb retains in-frame clones only, with some absent. The sample has roughly 230,000 clones; around 80% are singletons. The source material was PBMCs. These receptors all stem from a boy younger than 18 in good health and CMV-seronegative. Each CDR3 is given with its conserved first and last residue. A D gene is named only where the DNA matches it firmly. Clone size, where shown, is once, few, many, or a class for clones that have expanded.

cdr3_length j_call v_call d_call clone_size cdr3_nt cdr3_aa
14 TRBJ1-1 TRBV27 - - TGTGCCAGCAGTAACAGACAACCGGGATATGAAGCTTTCTTT CASSNRQPGYEAFF
13 TRBJ1-4 TRBV11-2 - - TGTGCCAGCAGCTTGGGGCCGGGGGAACAACTGTTTTTT CASSLGPGEQLFF
15 TRBJ2-2 TRBV25-1 TRBD1 - TGTGCCAGCAGCACGGGACAGGGCGACACCGGGGAGCTGTTTTTT CASSTGQGDTGELFF
14 TRBJ1-2 TRBV27 - - TGTGCCAGCAGTCCCCGGGAGGGGGGTGGGGGCTACACCTTC CASSPREGGGGYTF
16 TRBJ2-3 TRBV4-1 - - TGCGCCAGCAGCCCCGTTATGGGGGGAAGGCCAGATACGCAGTATTTT CASSPVMGGRPDTQYF
14 TRBJ1-2 TRBV30 TRBD1 - TGTGCCTGGGCCCCAGACAGGGGAGGGTATGGCTACACCTTC CAWAPDRGGYGYTF
17 TRBJ2-5 TRBV27 TRBD1 - TGTGCCAGCAGTTTTAGCTACGAGGGGGCACTCAAAGAGACCCAGTACTTC CASSFSYEGALKETQYF
17 TRBJ2-3 TRBV5-1 - - TGCGCCAGCAGCTTGGGTGGTTCACACCCTAGCACAGATACGCAGTATTTT CASSLGGSHPSTDTQYF
14 TRBJ1-2 TRBV7-8 - - TGTGCCAGCAGCTTAGCGAGGGATGCATATGGCTACACCTTC CASSLARDAYGYTF
13 TRBJ1-1 TRBV2 - - TGTGCCAGCAGTGGCCGGTATAACACTGAAGCTTTCTTT CASSGRYNTEAFF
15 TRBJ2-3 TRBV15 TRBD1 - TGTGCCACCAGCATTCGGACAGGGCCCACAGATACGCAGTATTTT CATSIRTGPTDTQYF
13 TRBJ1-1 TRBV27 - - TGTGCCAGCAGTTTTGACGACTACACTGAAGCTTTCTTT CASSFDDYTEAFF
11 TRBJ1-2 TRBV13 - - TGTGCCAGCAGCCCCCGGAGGGCCCCCACCTTC CASSPRRAPTF
14 TRBJ2-7 TRBV10-3 - - TGTGCCATCAACCCCGACCTGACCAGGAACGAGCAGTACTTC CAINPDLTRNEQYF
16 TRBJ2-1 TRBV19 TRBD1 - TGTGCCAGTAGAGACACCGGACAGGGACGAAACAATGAGCAGTTCTTC CASRDTGQGRNNEQFF
14 TRBJ2-7 TRBV6-1 - once TGTGCCAGCAGGTACAGAGGGCGCCAATACGAGCAGTACTTC CASRYRGRQYEQYF
16 TRBJ1-1 TRBV7-9 - - TGTGCCAGCAGCTTACCCTCTGGCACCTTAAACACTGAAGCTTTCTTT CASSLPSGTLNTEAFF
14 TRBJ2-7 TRBV5-4 - once TGTGCCAGCAGCTTGACAGGACAGCACTACGAGCAGTACTTC CASSLTGQHYEQYF
16 TRBJ2-7 TRBV19 TRBD1 - TGTGCCAGTAGTCCCGAGGTCGGACAGGGCTTCTACGAGCAGTACTTC CASSPEVGQGFYEQYF
16 TRBJ2-3 TRBV19 TRBD2 - TGTGCCAGTAGTATGACTAGCGGGGGGGCCACAGATACGCAGTATTTT CASSMTSGGATDTQYF
13 TRBJ2-3 TRBV2 - few TGTGCCAGCGGATGGGGGACATGGGATACGCAGTATTTT CASGWGTWDTQYF
15 TRBJ1-4 TRBV4-1 - - TGCGCCAGCAGCCAAGATGCAGGGCCTAATGAAAAACTGTTTTTT CASSQDAGPNEKLFF
14 TRBJ2-5 TRBV5-4 - - TGTGCCAGCAGTCAGAAGGGGGTCCAAGAGACCCAGTACTTC CASSQKGVQETQYF
17 TRBJ1-2 TRBV19 - - TGTGCCAGTATCAAACGGGGGGCAGGAAGTAAGACCTATGGCTACACCTTC CASIKRGAGSKTYGYTF
13 TRBJ1-2 TRBV5-4 TRBD1 few TGTGCCAGCAGGCGGGACAGCTTCTATGGCTACACCTTC CASRRDSFYGYTF
14 TRBJ1-1 TRBV5-8 - - TGTGCCAGCAGCTTTGGTCAGGGGAACACTGAAGCTTTCTTT CASSFGQGNTEAFF
14 TRBJ2-1 TRBV29-1 TRBD1 once TGCAGCGTTGAGGGACAGGGGGCATTTAATGAGCAGTTCTTC CSVEGQGAFNEQFF
15 TRBJ1-3 TRBV4-1 TRBD1 - TGCGCCAGCAGCCGAGGGGACAGGGAGAGAAACACCATATATTTT CASSRGDRERNTIYF
13 TRBJ1-5 TRBV30 - - TGTGCCTGGAGTGTACAAGGGGTACGGGCCCAGCATTTT CAWSVQGVRAQHF
12 TRBJ2-7 TRBV10-3 - - TGTGCCATCAGTGAGTCAGAGGCCGAGCAGTACTTC CAISESEAEQYF
13 TRBJ1-4 TRBV9 - - TGTGCCAGTTCGGGAGGGGCTAATGAAAAACTGTTTTTT CASSGGANEKLFF
16 TRBJ2-7 TRBV4-2 TRBD1 - TGTGCCAGCAGCCAAGCTAGGACAGGAACCGCCTACGAGCAGTACTTC CASSQARTGTAYEQYF
14 TRBJ2-3 TRBV29-1 - - TGCAGCGTAACTGTGAGGCTCATCACAGATACGCAGTATTTT CSVTVRLITDTQYF